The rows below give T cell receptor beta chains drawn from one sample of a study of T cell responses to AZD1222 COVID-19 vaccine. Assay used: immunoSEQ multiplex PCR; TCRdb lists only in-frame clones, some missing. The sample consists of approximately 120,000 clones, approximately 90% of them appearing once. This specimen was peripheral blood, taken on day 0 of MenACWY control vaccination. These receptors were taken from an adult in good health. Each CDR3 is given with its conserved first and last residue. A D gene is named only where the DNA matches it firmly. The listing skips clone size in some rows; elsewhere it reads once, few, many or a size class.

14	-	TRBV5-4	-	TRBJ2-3	TGTGCCAGCAGTGGGGCTAGGAGGGCGGATACGCAGTATTTT	CASSGARRADTQYF
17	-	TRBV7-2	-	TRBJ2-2	TGTGCCAGCTATCGTGGGAGGAGGGTGGGCGATACCGGGGAGCTGTTTTTT	CASYRGRRVGDTGELFF
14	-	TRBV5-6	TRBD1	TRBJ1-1	TGTGCCAGCAGCTTGGTGGACAGGGCTGTTGAAGCTTTCTTT	CASSLVDRAVEAFF
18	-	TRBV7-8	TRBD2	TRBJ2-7	TGTGCCAGCACCAAGAGGGGGAGGACTAGCGGGAGGCTTTACGAGCAGTACTTC	CASTKRGRTSGRLYEQYF
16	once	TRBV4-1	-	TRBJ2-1	TGCGCCAGCAGCCAAGATCAATCGTCACAGTACAATGAGCAGTTCTTC	CASSQDQSSQYNEQFF
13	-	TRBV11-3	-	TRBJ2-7	TGTGCCAGCAGCCCTCGGGCTACCTACGAGCAGTACTTC	CASSPRATYEQYF
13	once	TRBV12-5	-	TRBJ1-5	TGTGCTAGTGGTTTGGAAAGTAATCAGCCCCAGCATTTT	CASGLESNQPQHF
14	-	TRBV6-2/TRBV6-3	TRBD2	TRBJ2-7	TGTGCCAGCAGCGACCCTAGCGGGGCCTACGAGCAGTACTTC	CASSDPSGAYEQYF
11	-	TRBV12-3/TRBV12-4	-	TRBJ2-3	TGTGCCAGCAGTTTACGGATCACGCAGTATTTT	CASSLRITQYF
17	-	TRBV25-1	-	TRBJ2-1	TGTGCCAGCAGTGAAGTAGGGATAGGAGGGGGCGGGAATGAGCAGTTCTTC	CASSEVGIGGGGNEQFF
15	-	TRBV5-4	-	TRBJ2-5	TGTGCCAGCAGCTCCGCCGGGGTAACGGGAGAGACCCAGTACTTC	CASSSAGVTGETQYF
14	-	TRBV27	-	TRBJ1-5	TGTGCCAGCAGACCTGACAGGAGCAATCAGCCCCAGCATTTT	CASRPDRSNQPQHF
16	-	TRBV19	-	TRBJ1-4	TGTGCCAGTAGTATAGGAGGCGGCTCGCCTAATGAAAAACTGTTTTTT	CASSIGGGSPNEKLFF
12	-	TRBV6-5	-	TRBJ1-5	TGTGCCAGCAGTCCGAAAAATCAGCCCCAGCATTTT	CASSPKNQPQHF
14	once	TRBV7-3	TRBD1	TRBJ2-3	TGTGCCAGCAGCTTAATGGACAGGGGGGATACGCAGTATTTT	CASSLMDRGDTQYF
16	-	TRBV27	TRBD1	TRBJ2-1	TGTGCCAGCAGTCCCCAGGACAGGGGCCATTACAATGAGCAGTTCTTC	CASSPQDRGHYNEQFF
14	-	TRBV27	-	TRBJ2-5	TGTGCCAGCAGTTCCAATTGGGCGGGGGAGACCCAGTACTTC	CASSSNWAGETQYF
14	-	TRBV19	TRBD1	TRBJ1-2	TGTGCCAGTAGTATCGCACACAGGGGCTATGGCTACACCTTC	CASSIAHRGYGYTF
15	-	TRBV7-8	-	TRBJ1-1	TGTGCCAGCAGCTTTGGACGTCCCGGGGACACTGAAGCTTTCTTT	CASSFGRPGDTEAFF
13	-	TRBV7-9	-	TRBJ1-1	TGTGCCAGCAGCTTAGAAATGGGGACTGAAGCTTTCTTT	CASSLEMGTEAFF
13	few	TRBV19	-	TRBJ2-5	TGTGCCAGTAGTATCAACAACCAAGAGACCCAGTACTTC	CASSINNQETQYF
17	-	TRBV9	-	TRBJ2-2	TGTGCCAGCAGCGTAGCTCTCGTCGGGCTAAACACCGGGGAGCTGTTTTTT	CASSVALVGLNTGELFF
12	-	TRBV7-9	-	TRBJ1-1	TGTGCCAGCAGCCCCCGGGAAGGGAAAGCTTTCTTT	CASSPREGKAFF
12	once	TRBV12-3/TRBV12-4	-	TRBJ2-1	TGTGCCAGCAGTCCGGACTCTCCGGCGCAGTTCTTC	CASSPDSPAQFF
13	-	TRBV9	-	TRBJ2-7	TGTGCCAGCGGGGCCGACAGTACCTACGAGCAGTACTTC	CASGADSTYEQYF
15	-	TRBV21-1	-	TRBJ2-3	TGTGCCAGCAGCAAAGATGCAGGAAGCACAGATACGCAGTATTTT	CASSKDAGSTDTQYF
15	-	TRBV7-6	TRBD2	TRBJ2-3	TGTGCCAGCAGCTTAGCGGGAGGGCCGAGAGATACGCAGTATTTT	CASSLAGGPRDTQYF
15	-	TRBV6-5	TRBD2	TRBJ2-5	TGTGCCAGCAGCCGACTAGCGGGAGCATTGGAGACCCAGTACTTC	CASSRLAGALETQYF
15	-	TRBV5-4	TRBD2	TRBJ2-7	TGTGCCAGCAGCCCTGGGACTAGCGGGAGATGGGAGCAGTACTTC	CASSPGTSGRWEQYF
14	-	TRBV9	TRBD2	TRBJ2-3	TGTGCCAGCAGCGCTAGCGGGAGCACAGATACGCAGTATTTT	CASSASGSTDTQYF
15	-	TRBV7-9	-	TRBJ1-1	TGTGCCAGCAGCTTAGCCCCCCGGGGAACCACTGAAGCTTTCTTT	CASSLAPRGTTEAFF
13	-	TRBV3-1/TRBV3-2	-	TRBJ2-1	TGTGCCAGCAGCCTAGGGATTTACAATGAGCAGTTCTTC	CASSLGIYNEQFF
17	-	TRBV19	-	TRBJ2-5	TGTGCCAGTAGTCGCCGCGCACAGCAGACCCTGAATGGGACCCAGTACTTC	CASSRRAQQTLNGTQYF
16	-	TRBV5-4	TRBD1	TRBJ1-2	TGTGCCAGCAGCGTCCGGTTTGCAGGGGGCAAGGATGGCTACACCTTC	CASSVRFAGGKDGYTF
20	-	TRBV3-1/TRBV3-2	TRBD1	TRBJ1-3	TGTGCCAGCAGCCAATCACGTCCGGGACAGATGGGTTACTCTGGAAACACCATATATTTT	CASSQSRPGQMGYSGNTIYF
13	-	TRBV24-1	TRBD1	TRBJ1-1	TGTGCCACCAGTCGCACAGGGGGCACTGAAGCTTTCTTT	CATSRTGGTEAFF
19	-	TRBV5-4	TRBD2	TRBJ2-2	TGTGCCAGCAGTCCGGGAGGACTAGCGGGAGGGTATGGCACCGGGGAGCTGTTTTTT	CASSPGGLAGGYGTGELFF